Listed below are T cell receptor beta chains from one sample, sequenced in a study of blood T cell repertoires in COVID-19. Data came from immunoSEQ multiplex PCR; TCRdb stores just in-frame clones and leaves some out. The sample consists of about 400,000 clones, about nine tenths of them appearing once. The specimen sequenced was PBMCs or T cells enriched from blood (not recorded which). The receptors originated from a woman aged 25 to 39 who had recovered from COVID-19. Both conserved end residues are part of each CDR3. Fields, in order: D gene, V gene, J gene, clone size, CDR3 protein, CDR3 DNA. The D gene is left open where the match is weak. Only part of the rows carry a size: once, few, many, or a class if the clone is expanded.

.,TRBV2,TRBJ1-5,.,CASSLSLRTHTNSNQPQHF,TGTGCCAGCAGTCTCTCACTCCGGACACATACGAATAGCAATCAGCCCCAGCATTTT
TRBD1,TRBV15,TRBJ2-3,once,CATSTHPGTGQDTQYF,TGTGCCACCAGCACTCACCCCGGGACAGGGCAAGATACGCAGTATTTT
.,TRBV6-5,TRBJ2-7,.,CASSGGREQYF,TGTGCCAGCTCGGGGGGCCGCGAGCAGTACTTC
TRBD1,TRBV11-2,TRBJ2-2,.,CASTLTGGRYTGELFF,TGTGCCAGCACCTTGACAGGGGGCCGGTACACCGGGGAGCTGTTTTTT
TRBD2,TRBV10-3,TRBJ2-3,.,CAISESTSGGSDTQYF,TGTGCCATCAGTGAGTCGACTAGCGGGGGATCAGATACGCAGTATTTT
.,TRBV29-1,TRBJ1-2,.,CSVEQGNYGYTF,TGCAGCGTTGAACAGGGTAACTATGGCTACACCTTC
.,TRBV6-2/TRBV6-3,TRBJ1-5,.,CASSRGGPQHF,TGTGCCAGCAGTAGGGGGGGGCCCCAGCATTTT
.,TRBV5-4,TRBJ2-5,.,CASSTRGSSVETQYF,TGTGCCAGCAGCACACGGGGGTCGTCGGTGGAGACCCAGTACTTC
.,TRBV11-2,TRBJ1-1,.,CASSAYRTSTEAFF,TGTGCCAGCAGCGCGTACAGGACATCCACTGAAGCTTTCTTT
.,TRBV7-4,TRBJ2-1,.,CASQIEQFF,TGTGCCAGCCAAATTGAGCAGTTCTTC